A single sample gave rise to the 10 T cell receptor beta chains below, sequenced in a study of T cells in Graves' hyperthyroidism and ophthalmopathy. RNA transcripts served as the template for amplifying TCR beta CDR3 regions. HTBI primers were the set used in a first-round RT-PCR of the TCR CDR3. One entry per CDR3 protein, called by TCRdb with MiXCR from the multiplex PCR reads. The top ten hold 8% to 8.5% of the sample, which has under 700,000 distinct CDR3 sequences, around 42% seen once. The sequencing sample was made of peripheral blood or thyroid tissue (not recorded which). The receptors here all came from a woman aged 18-30 years with Graves' hyperthyroidism.

This clonotype was picked up many times. This CDR3 is CAIKEQGYQPQHF. DNA of the CDR3: TGTGCCATCAAAGAACAGGGATATCAGCCCCAGCATTTT. This rearrangement joins TRBV10-3 to TRBJ1-5; D is perhaps TRBD1 (6 bases). Germline V gene lookup returns CDR1 ENHRY and CDR2 SYGVKD. Trimming stripped 7 bases from V and 5 bases from J, with 12 bases between. This CDR3 has 13 residues.

As DNA, the CDR3 is TGTGCCACCAGTGACCCTGGACTAGCGGGAGAGTCACCCCTCCACTTT. It codes for CATSDPGLAGESPLHF. The chain employs TRBV24-1 and TRBJ1-6, with D unclear. CDR1 is KGHDR, CDR2 SFDVKD, per germline. The CDR3 contains 16 residues. V was cut by 4 bases and J by 10 bases, with 19 bases left in between.

This clonotype was seen once. Here the CDR3 reads CASSASDTYGYTF. CDR3 bases: TGTGCCAGCAGTGCTAGCGACACGTATGGCTACACCTTC. This sequence joins TRBV25-1 and TRBJ1-2; D is ambiguous. V lost 4 bases to trimming and J lost 5 bases, with 11 bases between them. CDR3 length: 13 residues. Per the germline V gene, CDR1 is MGHDK and CDR2 is SYGVNS.

This clonotype was seen ten or more times. The rearrangement uses TRBV15 and TRBJ1-2; D might be TRBD1 (6 bases). This CDR3 region has 13 residues. V was trimmed by 0 bases and J by 7 bases, leaving 9 bases between them. Germline CDR1 is LNHNV and CDR2 is YYDKDF (reference sequence). CDR3 nucleotide sequence: TGTGCCACCAGCAGAGAGGACAGAGGTGGCTACACCTTC. Its protein is CATSREDRGGYTF.

The sample holds a few counts of this clonotype. The rearrangement joins TRBV6-1 to TRBJ1-2; D unresolved. Trimming cost V 1 base and J 5 bases, with 11 bases left between them. CDR1 and CDR2 (germline): MNHNS, SASEGT. The CDR3 totals 14 residues. The DNA of the CDR3 is TGTGCCAGCAGTGAAGGGATCTTCGCATATGGCTACACCTTC. This codes for CASSEGIFAYGYTF.

The chain carries TRBV7-9 and TRBJ1-2; the match to TRBD1 covers 10 bases. The V and J ends lost 5 bases and 8 bases, in that order; junction bases with no gene match: 5. Per germline, CDR1 SEHNR and CDR2 FQNEAQ (reference sequence). The CDR3 extends over 13 amino acids. CDR3 in amino acids: CASSLWTGGGYTF. The CDR3 region has the DNA TGTGCCAGCAGCCTATGGACAGGGGGGGGCTACACCTTC.

This sequence joins TRBV7-2 and TRBJ1-4; possible D gene TRBD1, 5 bases. Trimming cost V 5 bases and J 7 bases, with 11 bases left between them. Germline CDR1 SGHTA, CDR2 FQGNSA. There are 13 residues in the CDR3. In DNA form, the CDR3 reads TGTGCCAGCAGCCCGGGACGGACTGAAAAACTGTTTTTT. This codes for CASSPGRTEKLFF.

In its sample, this clonotype was seen a few times. The J gene is TRBJ2-5, the V gene TRBV12-3 or TRBV12-4, with D unresolved. The V end was cut by 3 bases, the J end by 7 bases, with 0 bases between. The CDR3 runs 9 residues. This chain's CDR3 is CASSLTQYF. The CDR3 nucleotides read TGTGCCAGCAGTTTGACCCAGTACTTC.

This clonotype has more than one count but fewer than ten. This chain joins TRBV2 and TRBJ1-5; D is uncertain. The CDR3 is made up of 18 amino acids. V gave up 0 bases and J gave up 3 bases, with 18 bases separating them. From germline, CDR1 is SNHLY and CDR2 FYNNEI. CDR3 sequence (DNA): TGTGCCAGCAGTGAAGCGCTTCGTCGGGGTTATGACAATCAGCCCCAGCATTTT. Translated: CASSEALRRGYDNQPQHF.

This clonotype was counted ten times or more. The chain combines TRBV12-3 or TRBV12-4 with TRBJ2-5; the match to TRBD1 covers 8 bases. Trimming at V came to 5 bases and at J to 1 base, leaving 6 bases not matched to a gene. This CDR3 contains 15 residues. The CDR3 spells CASSRGDRSQETQYF. CDR3 in DNA: TGTGCCAGCAGTCGCGGGGACAGGAGCCAAGAGACCCAGTACTTC.